One sample yielded the 28 T cell receptor beta chains listed below, sequenced in a study of T cells in Graves' hyperthyroidism and ophthalmopathy. TCR beta CDR3 region amplification was performed from RNA transcripts. Researchers ran a first-round RT-PCR on the TCR CDR3 using the HTBI primer set. TCRdb analysed the multiplex PCR reads with MiXCR anew, one entry per CDR3 protein. The table records some 620,000 distinct CDR3 sequences, about 16% of them present only once. Sequenced input: blood. The receptors here all came from a woman aged 30 to 39 with Graves' hyperthyroidism.

The chain has TRBV19 and TRBJ2-7; the match to TRBD2 covers 7 bases. The germline CDR1 and CDR2 sequences are LNHDA and SQIVND (reference sequence). The CDR3 length is 17 residues. Trimming took 5 bases from V and 2 from J; bases not matched to a gene: 15. The CDR3 protein is CASSAPGLSHGTYEQYF. CDR3 nucleotides: TGTGCCAGTAGTGCCCCGGGACTAAGCCATGGGACCTACGAGCAGTACTTC. Supplemented by reference TRBV19 and TRBJ2-7, the full variable domain reads DGGITQSPKYLFRKEGQNVTLSCEQNLNHDAMYWYRQDPGQGLRLIYYSQIVNDFQKGDIAEGYSVSREKKESFPLTVTSAQKNPTAFYLCASSAPGLSHGTYEQYFGPGTRLTVT.

On this clonotype itself: A much larger clone differs from this one at a single base, so this may be a read error. This rearrangement joins TRBV2 to TRBJ2-3; TRBD2 matches at 12 bases. The CDR3 has 16 amino acids. Germline V gives CDR1 SNHLY, CDR2 FYNNEI. The CDR3 spells CVSSVASGRASDTQYF. CDR3 DNA: TGTGTCAGCAGTGTAGCTAGCGGGAGGGCCAGCGATACGCAGTATTTT. The whole variable domain, remainder taken from reference TRBV2 and TRBJ2-3, is EPEVTQTPSHQVTQMGQEVILRCVPISNHLYFYWYRQILGQKVEFLVSFYNNEISEKSEIFDDQFSVERPDGSNFTLKIRSTKLEDSAMYFCVSSVASGRASDTQYFGPGTRLTVL.

The rearrangement uses TRBV6-1 and TRBJ2-4; the D call may be TRBD1 or TRBD2 (5 bases each). CDR1 and CDR2 from the germline V gene are MNHNS and SASEGT. The CDR3 totals 15 residues. Trimming shortened V by 7 bases and J by 12 bases, and 25 bases separated the two germline ends. CDR3: CASTNGALSLDTQYF. In DNA form, the CDR3 reads TGTGCCAGCACCAACGGGGCACTCTCCCTTGACACTCAGTACTTC.

The table lists this clonotype with many counts. V and J are TRBV28 and TRBJ2-7, with 7 nucleotides matching TRBD2. Unmatched junction bases numbered 7, after V lost 5 bases and J lost 6 bases. Germline V CDR1 and CDR2: MDHEN, SYDVKM. The CDR3 is made up of 13 amino acids. In nucleotides, the CDR3 is TGTGCCAGCAGTATGCTAGCGGTCTTCGAGCAGTACTTC. Its protein is CASSMLAVFEQYF.

This clonotype was observed many times. CDR3 DNA sequence: TGTGCCAGCAGTCCAGCGGTACTAGCCCCCTACAATGAGCAGTTCTTC. Amino acid sequence: CASSPAVLAPYNEQFF. The genes are TRBV28 and TRBJ2-1, with D possibly TRBD2 on 6 matching bases. The germline V gene encodes CDR1 MDHEN and CDR2 SYDVKM. CDR3 size: 16 residues. The V and J ends lost 5 bases and 2 bases respectively, with 16 bases between them.

Only a few counts were recorded for this clonotype. This sequence joins TRBV12-5 and TRBJ2-7; D unclear. The CDR3 is 11 amino acids. Trimming pared 1 base from V and 4 bases from J, leaving 2 bases between. Germline CDR1 and CDR2: LGHNT and FRNRAP. CDR3 region: CASGLGYEQYF. DNA for the CDR3: TGTGCTAGTGGTTTGGGATACGAGCAGTACTTC.

Ten or more counts support this clonotype. V gene TRBV28 combines with J gene TRBJ2-1; 8 bases are a match to TRBD2. Per the germline V gene, CDR1 is MDHEN and CDR2 is SYDVKM. Trimming removed 8 bases from V and 3 bases from J; junction bases left unmatched: 3. This CDR3 contains 13 residues. CDR3: CASRRGGYNEQFF. The DNA for the CDR3 is TGTGCCAGCCGTCGGGGGGGCTACAATGAGCAGTTCTTC.

This clonotype was recorded at least ten times. This chain uses TRBV12-3 or TRBV12-4 with TRBJ2-7; D gene unclear. This CDR3 contains 13 residues. V lost 5 bases, J lost 3 bases, and 11 bases lay in between. The CDR3 coding sequence is TGTGCCAGCAGTATGGGGTCCGACTACGAGCAGTACTTC. Protein product: CASSMGSDYEQYF.

As concerns this clonotype: A much more abundant neighbour one base away suggests this may be a read error. The chain carries TRBV12-3 or TRBV12-4 and TRBJ1-3, with D perhaps TRBD1 (5 bases). The CDR3 loop spans 15 amino acids. The DNA of the CDR3 is TGTGCCGGCAGTTCCAGGGACCCCTCTGGAAACACCATATATTTT. Translating gives CAGSSRDPSGNTIYF.

The chain has TRBV20-1 and TRBJ2-7; 7 positions agree with TRBD1. Germline V lookup: CDR1 DFQATT, CDR2 SNEGSKA (reference sequence). V was pared by 0 bases and J by 2 bases, with 10 bases of the junction left unmatched. This CDR3 has 16 amino acids. CDR3 in amino acids: CSARDSRGLRAYEQYF. The DNA for the CDR3 is TGCAGTGCTAGAGATAGCAGGGGGTTACGAGCCTACGAGCAGTACTTC.

This clonotype was counted at least ten times. The genes are TRBV7-2 and TRBJ2-1; 8 nucleotides agree with TRBD2. The CDR3 runs to 17 residues. From germline, CDR1 is SGHTA and CDR2 FQGNSA. The trim removed 1 base at V and 5 bases at J, leaving 10 bases unmatched. The CDR3 loop reads CASSLDGPGGINNEQFF. In nucleotides, the CDR3 is TGTGCCAGCAGCTTAGACGGACCGGGGGGGATCAACAATGAGCAGTTCTTC.

This clonotype was observed many times. The genes are TRBV7-9 and TRBJ2-1; 9 nucleotides match TRBD1. V trimming: 5 bases; J trimming: 8 bases; junction bases outside the gene matches: 16. The CDR3 is 17 residues long. The germline V gene has CDR1 SEHNR and CDR2 FQNEAQ (reference sequence). As DNA, the CDR3 is TGTGCCAGCAGCGCTAGGGGACCGGGACAGGGTAGATATGAGCAGTTCTTC. Amino acid sequence: CASSARGPGQGRYEQFF.

This chain links TRBV18 with TRBJ2-7; D uncertain. The CDR3 has 14 amino acids. V shed 6 bases and J shed 4 bases, with 16 bases lying between them. Per germline, CDR1 KGHSH and CDR2 LQKENI. CDR3 residues: CASSPTRSPYEQYF. The CDR3 DNA reads as TGTGCCAGCTCGCCCACACGCAGCCCTTACGAGCAGTACTTC.

A few counts support this clonotype. V usage is TRBV27 and J usage is TRBJ2-7; D gene unclear. From germline, CDR1 is MNHEY and CDR2 SMNVEV (reference sequence). Trimming took off 5 bases at V and 4 bases at J, with 15 bases between the two ends. The CDR3 runs to 14 residues. The CDR3 nucleotides read TGTGCCAGCAGTCGCTCAGATTGGTCTTACGAGCAGTACTTC. This translates into CASSRSDWSYEQYF.

This clonotype was recorded at least ten times. The CDR3 DNA follows: TGTGCCAGCAGTGAATCGATGGGGCCGACCGAAAAACTGTTTTTT. This translates into CASSESMGPTEKLFF. J is TRBJ1-4 and V is TRBV6-1, with D possibly TRBD1 on 5 matching bases. The CDR3 runs 15 residues. The germline CDR1 and CDR2 sequences are MNHNS and SASEGT. V lost 2 bases and J lost 8, with 15 bases in between.

The table lists this clonotype with many counts. The rearrangement uses TRBV20-1 and TRBJ2-5; a possible D gene is TRBD2 (5 bases). V was cut by 1 base and J by 6 bases, with 21 bases left in between. The CDR3 is 16 amino acids. Looked up from germline, CDR1 is DFQATT and CDR2 is SNEGSKA (reference sequence). CDR3 amino acids: CSARAGLFTSEKTQYF. CDR3 DNA: TGCAGTGCTAGAGCTGGACTTTTCACTTCGGAGAAGACCCAGTACTTC.

This clonotype was recorded only once. V gene TRBV10-2 combines with J gene TRBJ2-5; D ambiguous. CDR1 and CDR2 from the germline V gene are WSHSY and SAAADI. The CDR3 length is 12 residues. V lost 6 bases and J lost 7, with 12 bases in between. Here the CDR3 reads CASREVPGTQYF. The CDR3 DNA is TGCGCCAGCAGGGAAGTCCCCGGGACCCAGTACTTC.

As concerns this clonotype: A much more abundant neighbour one base away suggests this may be a read error. This chain connects TRBV11-3 to TRBJ1-4; D gene uncertain. The CDR3 contains 11 residues. Trimming left V 5 bases short and J 5 bases short, with 3 bases between. Per germline, CDR1 SGHNT and CDR2 YENEEA. CDR3 sequence: CASSQNEKLFF. In nucleotides, the CDR3 is TGTGCCAGCAGCCAGAATGAAAAACTGTTTTTT.

The chain is built from TRBV7-9 and TRBJ2-7; possibly TRBD2 for D (6 bases). The germline gives CDR1 SEHNR, CDR2 FQNEAQ (reference sequence). This CDR3 has 14 residues. V was shortened by 6 bases and J by 1 base, with 13 bases between the two germline ends. This CDR3 reads CASSPMGGSYEQYF. The CDR3 DNA sequence: TGTGCCAGCAGTCCAATGGGAGGATCCTACGAGCAGTACTTC.

The J gene is TRBJ1-2, the V gene TRBV9; no definite D call. Germline CDR1 reads SGDLS; CDR2 reads YYNGEE. V was shortened by 0 bases and J by 1 base, with 10 bases between the two germline ends. The CDR3 contains 15 residues. CDR3 nucleotides: TGTGCCAGCAGCGTAGCTGGTACGGATAACTATGGCTACACCTTC. Amino acids: CASSVAGTDNYGYTF.

The chain employs TRBV18 and TRBJ1-5; possibly TRBD1 for D (6 bases). The V end lost 6 bases, the J end lost 1 base, and 13 bases lay between the germline ends. CDR1 and CDR2 (germline): KGHSH, LQKENI. The CDR3 contains 15 residues. Here the CDR3 reads CASSQDRLSNQPQHF. DNA for the CDR3: TGTGCCAGCTCCCAAGACAGGCTCAGCAATCAGCCCCAGCATTTT.

On this clonotype itself: A much larger clone differs by one base, so this may be a read error. This chain joins TRBV27 and TRBJ1-5, with 7 bases fitting TRBD1. The CDR3 is 13 amino acids. Germline CDR1 is MNHEY and CDR2 is SMNVEV (reference sequence). This CDR3 reads CVSSRDSLQPQHF. CDR3 DNA sequence: TGTGTCAGCAGTCGGGACAGCCTTCAGCCCCAGCATTTT.

This clonotype was counted ten times or more. The chain employs TRBV30 and TRBJ1-3; D gene ambiguous. In germline, CDR1 is GTSNPN, CDR2 SVGIG (reference sequence). This CDR3 comprises 15 residues. The V end lost 0 bases, the J end lost 3 bases, and 12 bases lay between the germline ends. As DNA, the CDR3 is TGTGCCTGGAGTGTCGGGGTACTCAATGGAAACACCATATATTTT. It encodes CAWSVGVLNGNTIYF. The whole variable domain, filled in from reference TRBV30 and TRBJ1-3, reads SQTIHQWPATLVQPVGSPLSLECTVEGTSNPNLYWYRQAAGRGLQLLFYSVGIGQISSEVPQNLSASRPQDRQFILSSKKLLLSDSGFYLCAWSVGVLNGNTIYFGEGSWLTVV.

This clonotype appeared a few times. The chain carries TRBV7-9 and TRBJ2-2; tentatively, D is TRBD1 (6 bases). Trimming pared 5 bases from V and 5 bases from J, leaving 12 bases between. The germline gives CDR1 SEHNR, CDR2 FQNEAQ (reference sequence). CDR3 size: 14 residues. The CDR3 here is CASSGSGETGELFF. CDR3 sequence (DNA): TGTGCCAGCAGCGGATCAGGGGAAACCGGGGAGCTGTTTTTT.

The chain has TRBV29-1 and TRBJ1-1; D unresolved. This CDR3 is built from 17 residues. V gave up 5 bases and J gave up 2 bases, with 24 bases separating them. CDR1 and CDR2 (germline): SQVTM, ANQGSEA. CDR3 sequence: CSVPRVADVLRNTEAFF. CDR3 bases: TGCAGCGTTCCGAGAGTGGCAGACGTTTTAAGAAACACTGAAGCTTTCTTT. The full variable domain, with the rest looked up from reference TRBV29-1 and TRBJ1-1, is SAVISQKPSRDICQRGTSLTIQCQVDSQVTMMFWYRQQPGQSLTLIATANQGSEATYESGFVIDKFPISRPNLTFSTLTVSNMSPEDSSIYLCSVPRVADVLRNTEAFFGQGTRLTVV.

V and J are TRBV5-6 and TRBJ1-6; 7 bases are a match to TRBD1. Germline trimming cut 3 bases from V and 7 bases from J; bases unmatched to any gene: 7. Looked up from germline, CDR1 is SGHDT and CDR2 is YYEEEE. This CDR3 has 15 amino acids. CDR3 loop: CASSSYGTVNSPLHF. The DNA for the CDR3 is TGTGCCAGCAGCTCGTACGGGACAGTGAATTCACCCCTCCACTTT.

The table lists this clonotype with many counts. The V call is TRBV5-1, the J call TRBJ1-4; D is undetermined. Germline V gene data show CDR1 as SGHRS and CDR2 as YFSETQ. The CDR3 runs 15 residues. V lost 4 bases and J 6 bases, leaving 16 bases between the germline ends. The CDR3 is CASSGSPENDEKLFF. DNA for the CDR3: TGCGCCAGCAGCGGCTCCCCGGAGAACGATGAAAAACTGTTTTTT.

The chain joins TRBV10-1 to TRBJ2-1, with TRBD2 matching over 12 bases. The V and J ends lost 3 bases and 7 bases, in that order; junction bases with no gene match: 7. The V gene's germline CDR1 is WNHNN and CDR2 SYGVQD (reference sequence). The CDR3 is made up of 16 amino acids. In DNA form, the CDR3 reads TGCGCCAGCAGTGATCTGGGGACTAGCGGGCCAAATGAGCAGTTCTTC. Encoded protein: CASSDLGTSGPNEQFF.